These T cell receptor beta chains were read from a single sample in a study of shared clonotypes between healthy human individuals. Repertoires were generated with immunoSEQ multiplex PCR, while TCRdb's copy carries only in-frame clones and drops some. This sample has millions of clones; roughly 93% occur once, and the top ten carry approximately 0.4%. Specimen: naive CD4+ T cells from PBMCs. Source of these receptors: a man aged 18 to 35 in good health. Some clones in this sample may be carry-over from other donors' samples. The CDR3 runs from the conserved cysteine through the conserved F or W. Fields, in order: V gene, D gene, clone size, J gene, CDR3 DNA, CDR3 protein. The D gene is left open where the match is weak. A row's size may be missing; if present it is once, few, many or a size class.

v_call: TRBV9
d_call: .
clone_size: .
j_call: TRBJ1-1
cdr3_nt: TGTGCCAGCAGCGTAGAGGAGGGTACTGAAGCTTTCTTT
cdr3_aa: CASSVEEGTEAFF

v_call: TRBV5-6
d_call: .
clone_size: .
j_call: TRBJ2-7
cdr3_nt: TGTGCCAGCAGCTCTGAACAAAACAGGGTCGGGAACGAGCAGTACTTC
cdr3_aa: CASSSEQNRVGNEQYF

v_call: TRBV11-3
d_call: TRBD1
clone_size: once
j_call: TRBJ2-1
cdr3_nt: TGTGCCAGCAGCTTGGCAGGGGGCCTCTCCTACAATGAGCAGTTCTTC
cdr3_aa: CASSLAGGLSYNEQFF

v_call: TRBV29-1
d_call: .
clone_size: .
j_call: TRBJ2-5
cdr3_nt: TGCAGCGTACCTGACTGGGGCGCAGGGACCCAGTACTTC
cdr3_aa: CSVPDWGAGTQYF

v_call: TRBV28
d_call: .
clone_size: once
j_call: TRBJ1-3
cdr3_nt: TGTGCCAGCAGTTTAAACACAGGGGGAAACACCATATATTTT
cdr3_aa: CASSLNTGGNTIYF

v_call: TRBV6-5
d_call: .
clone_size: .
j_call: TRBJ1-1
cdr3_nt: TGTGCCAGCAGTTACCAGGGGATAAACACTGAAGCTTTCTTT
cdr3_aa: CASSYQGINTEAFF

v_call: TRBV12-5
d_call: .
clone_size: .
j_call: TRBJ1-5
cdr3_nt: TGTGCTGGGGGCCCTAGGGGTCAGCCCCAGCATTTT
cdr3_aa: CAGGPRGQPQHF

v_call: TRBV4-1
d_call: TRBD2
clone_size: .
j_call: TRBJ2-7
cdr3_nt: TGCGCCAGCAGCCAATGGGTTAGCGGGAACTACGAGCAGTACTTC
cdr3_aa: CASSQWVSGNYEQYF

v_call: TRBV18
d_call: .
clone_size: .
j_call: TRBJ2-1
cdr3_nt: TGTGCCAGCTCTGACTGGGGGTACAATGAGCAGTTCTTC
cdr3_aa: CASSDWGYNEQFF

v_call: TRBV10-1
d_call: TRBD2
clone_size: .
j_call: TRBJ2-1
cdr3_nt: TGCGCCAGGAGGCGGGGGACTAGCGGTTGGAGTAGCTCCTACAATGAGCAGTTCTTC
cdr3_aa: CARRRGTSGWSSSYNEQFF

v_call: TRBV4-2
d_call: .
clone_size: once
j_call: TRBJ1-1
cdr3_nt: TGTGCCAGCAGCCAAGAGGGGGCAGGACCTAACACTGAAGCTTTCTTT
cdr3_aa: CASSQEGAGPNTEAFF

v_call: TRBV7-2
d_call: .
clone_size: .
j_call: TRBJ2-1
cdr3_nt: TGTGCCAGCAGCTTAGGATACCTAGCGCTTGTCTATGAGCAGTTCTTC
cdr3_aa: CASSLGYLALVYEQFF

v_call: TRBV19
d_call: TRBD1
clone_size: .
j_call: TRBJ2-2
cdr3_nt: TGTGCCAGTAGTCAGGGGGACACCGGGGAGCTGTTTTTT
cdr3_aa: CASSQGDTGELFF